A selection of T cell receptor beta chains follows, all from one sample in a study of blood T cell repertoires in COVID-19. Produced via immunoSEQ multiplex PCR; TCRdb's table is partial and in-frame only. This table has about 170,000 clones, approximately 83% appearing once. Source material: peripheral blood. The receptor source for this set is a man between 65 and 85 years old with active or convalescent COVID-19. Both conserved end residues are part of each CDR3. The D gene is left open where the match is weak. The size field is filled for only some rows; it gives once, few, many or a size class.

TRBD1,few,TRBV7-2,TRBJ1-6,CASSGQGANSPLHF,TGTGCCAGCAGCGGACAGGGAGCCAATTCACCCCTCCACTTT
TRBD2,NA,TRBV11-2,TRBJ2-7,CASSLQGGREYEQYF,TGTGCCAGCAGCTTACAGGGCGGGAGAGAGTACGAGCAGTACTTC
NA,once,TRBV19,TRBJ1-2,CASSISGAVGNYGYTF,TGTGCCAGTAGTATTAGCGGGGCAGTCGGCAACTATGGCTACACCTTC
TRBD1,NA,TRBV7-6,TRBJ1-6,CASSPRTGGNSPLHF,TGTGCCAGCAGCCCCAGGACAGGGGGAAATTCACCCCTCCACTTT
NA,NA,TRBV18,TRBJ2-5,CASSSHQGKETQYF,TGTGCCAGCTCATCACACCAGGGGAAAGAGACCCAGTACTTC
NA,NA,TRBV7-9,TRBJ2-7,CASSLGPPGYSYEQYF,TGTGCCAGCAGCTTAGGACCCCCAGGGTACTCCTACGAGCAGTACTTC
TRBD1,few,TRBV5-1,TRBJ1-1,CASSLTGAITEAFF,TGCGCCAGCAGCTTGACAGGGGCGATAACTGAAGCTTTCTTT
NA,NA,TRBV5-1,TRBJ1-1,CASSLGEAVATEAFF,TGCGCCAGCAGCTTGGGGGAGGCGGTGGCCACTGAAGCTTTCTTT
NA,NA,TRBV6-2/TRBV6-3,TRBJ1-4,CASSYSTYTGYNEKLFF,TGTGCCAGCAGTTACTCGACTTATACAGGTTATAATGAAAAACTGTTTTTT
NA,NA,TRBV28,TRBJ1-5,CASSLEGGGNQPQHF,TGTGCCAGCAGTTTGGAAGGGGGAGGGAATCAGCCCCAGCATTTT
NA,NA,TRBV2,TRBJ2-7,CAGRGGTGHGEQYF,TGTGCCGGCCGGGGGGGGACAGGGCATGGGGAGCAGTACTTC
TRBD1,NA,TRBV19,TRBJ1-5,CASTPTGTGRNQPQHF,TGTGCCAGTACCCCTACGGGGACAGGGAGAAATCAGCCCCAGCATTTT
NA,NA,TRBV12-3/TRBV12-4,TRBJ1-4,CASSWLNEKLFF,TGTGCCAGCAGTTGGCTTAATGAAAAACTGTTTTTT
TRBD1,medium-sized,TRBV2,TRBJ2-7,CASLDDRAHEYF,TGTGCCAGCTTGGACGACAGGGCTCATGAGTACTTC
NA,few,TRBV7-8,TRBJ2-2,CASSWRGTGELFF,TGTGCCAGCAGCTGGAGAGGGACCGGGGAGCTGTTTTTT
TRBD2,NA,TRBV7-2,TRBJ2-3,CASSLGAGGDTQYF,TGTGCCAGCAGCTTAGGGGCGGGAGGGGATACGCAGTATTTT